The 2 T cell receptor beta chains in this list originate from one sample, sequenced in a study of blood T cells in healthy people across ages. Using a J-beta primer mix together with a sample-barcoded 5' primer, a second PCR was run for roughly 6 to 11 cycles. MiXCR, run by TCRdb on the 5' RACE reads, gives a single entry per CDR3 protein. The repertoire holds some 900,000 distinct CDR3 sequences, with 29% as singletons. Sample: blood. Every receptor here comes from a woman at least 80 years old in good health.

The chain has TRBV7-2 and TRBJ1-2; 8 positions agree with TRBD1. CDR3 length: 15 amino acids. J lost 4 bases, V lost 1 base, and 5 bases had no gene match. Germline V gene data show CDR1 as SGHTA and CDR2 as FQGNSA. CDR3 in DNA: TGTGCCAGCAGCTTAGGGCAGGGGGCGGGCTATGGCTACACCTTC. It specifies CASSLGQGAGYGYTF.

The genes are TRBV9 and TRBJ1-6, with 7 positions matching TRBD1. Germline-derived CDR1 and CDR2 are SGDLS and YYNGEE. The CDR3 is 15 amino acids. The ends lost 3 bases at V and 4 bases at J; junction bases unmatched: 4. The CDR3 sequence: CASSEQGNYNSPLHF. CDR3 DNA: TGTGCCAGCAGCGAACAGGGGAATTATAATTCACCCCTCCACTTT.